The clone carrying this TCR beta chain was detected only a few times. This CDR3 region has 15 residues. From germline, CDR1 is LNHNV and CDR2 YYDKDF (reference sequence). V shed 0 bases and J shed 9 bases, with 15 bases lying between them. These data come from a study of T cells after yellow fever vaccination. Whole-study results and caveats: It was a small share of clonotypes that appeared in both CD4 and CD8 compartments. Post-booster repertoires again held most primary-vaccination clones (roughly 96% CD4, about 88% CD8). FACS-sorted repertoires could contain abundant clonotypes contaminating from the bulk population.

The TCR cDNA carried a universal primer site and UMIs from 5'RACE template switching. A single record per CDR3 protein comes from TCRdb applying MiXCR to the 5' RACE reads. The table lists about 96,000 distinct CDR3 sequences, approximately 8.4% of them singletons. The sequence derives from a man aged 18-30 years who received the YFV17D yellow fever vaccine. The chain has TRBV15 and TRBJ2-1; D might be TRBD2 (7 bases). Material: CD8+ T cells not binding an NS4B(214-222) dextramer, sorted from PBMCs, obtained roughly 15 days after the first yellow fever vaccination. The CDR3 here is CATSRDVGGAGEQFF. The CDR3 coding sequence is TGTGCCACCAGCAGAGATGTGGGGGGGGCGGGTGAGCAGTTCTTC.